One sample yielded the 32 T cell receptor beta chains listed below, sequenced in a study of T cells in severe cutaneous drug reactions. Bulk and single-cell libraries used iRepertoire multiplex PCR with TCR subtype-specific primers. TCRdb re-called the multiplex PCR reads, yielding one record per CDR3 amino acid sequence without DNA. This sample's table has 20,000 to 25,000 distinct CDR3 sequences. The donors had carbamazepine-induced Stevens-Johnson syndrome or toxic epidermal necrolysis. Sample: PBMCs. These receptors all come from a human donor with toxic epidermal necrolysis, a severe cutaneous drug reaction.

The chain has TRBV11-3 and TRBJ2-7. The CDR3 covers 14 residues. Germline CDR1 is SGHNT and CDR2 is YENEEA. The chain's CDR3 is CASSPRQGSYEQYF.

The chain links TRBV6-1 to TRBJ2-7; without DNA, the TCRdb call of TRBD1 cannot be checked. Germline V gives CDR1 MNHNS, CDR2 SASEGT. The CDR3 spans 14 residues. CDR3 amino acids: CASSEDPTGTEQYF.

This clonotype counts as medium-sized (0.01 to 0.1%) by frequency. The CDR3 is CASSTGGAVNEQFF. This chain connects TRBV2 to TRBJ2-1; TCRdb's D call, TRBD1, is unchecked because there is no DNA. The CDR3 has 14 amino acids. The V gene's germline CDR1 is SNHLY and CDR2 FYNNEI.

The J gene is TRBJ2-7, the V gene TRBV14. The germline CDR1 and CDR2 sequences are SGHDN and FVKESK. The CDR3 totals 11 residues. CDR3 loop: CASSPGYEQYF.

V gene TRBV6-6 combines with J gene TRBJ1-2; no DNA is available, so the TRBD1 call from TCRdb remains unchecked. The germline CDR1 and CDR2 sequences are MNHNY and SVGAGI (reference sequence). CDR3 length: 14 residues. The CDR3 here is CASTPPAGGNYYTF.

V gene TRBV4-3 combines with J gene TRBJ1-3; TCRdb returns TRBD1, unconfirmable since there is no DNA. The CDR3 has 15 residues. Germline loops: CDR1 LGHNA, CDR2 YSLEER. The CDR3 spells CASSQDTGVGNTIYF.

This clonotype is labeled hyperexpanded based on frequency. The rearrangement links TRBV11-2 to TRBJ2-3; as DNA is missing, the TRBD2 call by TCRdb cannot be tested. The CDR3 is made up of 16 amino acids. Per germline, CDR1 SGHAT and CDR2 FQNNGV. CDR3 in amino acids: CASSFGIAGEIDTQYF.

V usage is TRBV2 and J usage is TRBJ1-2; TCRdb's D call, TRBD1, is unchecked because there is no DNA. CDR3 length equals 14 residues. Germline-derived CDR1 and CDR2 are SNHLY and FYNNEI. CDR3 region: CASSTQGAHYGYTF.

The chain links TRBV19 to TRBJ2-5; TCRdb designates TRBD2, a call that cannot be tested without DNA. CDR3 length: 16 residues. The germline gives CDR1 LNHDA, CDR2 SQIVND (reference sequence). Here the CDR3 reads CASRRTSGLSQETQYF. The full variable domain, with the rest looked up from reference TRBV19 and TRBJ2-5, is DGGITQSPKYLFRKEGQNVTLSCEQNLNHDAMYWYRQDPGQGLRLIYYSQIVNDFQKGDIAEGYSVSREKKESFPLTVTSAQKNPTAFYLCASRRTSGLSQETQYFGPGTRLLVL.

The chain combines TRBV4-3 with TRBJ1-5. Germline V gene lookup returns CDR1 LGHNA and CDR2 YSLEER. The CDR3 runs to 16 residues. The CDR3 protein is CASSQDLAGRGQPQHF.

The chain employs TRBV18 and TRBJ1-3. Germline CDR1 and CDR2: KGHSH and LQKENI. CDR3 length: 15 amino acids. The CDR3 sequence: CASSLGPDSGNTIYF.

The CDR3 loop is CASSLGETGLQYF. The V gene is TRBV7-9, the J gene TRBJ2-3; the D gene TCRdb calls, TRBD1, cannot be checked with no DNA. Germline assignment: CDR1 SEHNR and CDR2 FQNEAQ (reference sequence). The CDR3 covers 13 residues.

This clonotype counts as medium-sized by frequency. This rearrangement joins TRBV29-1 to TRBJ2-3; TCRdb returns TRBD2, unconfirmable since there is no DNA. This CDR3 contains 12 residues. Germline CDR1 and CDR2: SQVTM and ANQGSEA. CDR3 sequence: CSVGEDTDTQYF.

The V gene is TRBV19, the J gene TRBJ2-7. The CDR3 has 13 residues. Germline CDR1 LNHDA, CDR2 SQIVND (reference sequence). The CDR3 here is CASSIDRRYEQYF.

This clonotype is identified as medium-sized from frequency. This sequence joins TRBV18 and TRBJ1-1; TCRdb designates TRBD1, a call that cannot be tested without DNA. The CDR3 length is 16 residues. CDR1 and CDR2 (germline): KGHSH, LQKENI. CDR3 region: CASSPRQGANAPEAFF.

The J gene is TRBJ2-3, the V gene TRBV29-1. CDR3 size: 12 residues. Germline CDR1 reads SQVTM; CDR2 reads ANQGSEA. CDR3 residues: CSVERGTDTQYF.

The V gene is TRBV5-1, the J gene TRBJ2-7; TCRdb designates TRBD1, a call that cannot be tested without DNA. Germline V gene data show CDR1 as SGHRS and CDR2 as YFSETQ. This CDR3 has 14 amino acids. CDR3 amino acids: CASSLAGNPLEQYF.

This chain uses TRBV20-1 with TRBJ2-3; the D gene TCRdb calls, TRBD1, cannot be checked with no DNA. This CDR3 has 15 amino acids. Germline CDR1 reads DFQATT; CDR2 reads SNEGSKA (reference sequence). CDR3: CSARGQGAGTDTQYF.

This sequence joins TRBV4-2 and TRBJ2-5; TCRdb proposes TRBD2, but this gene call is untestable without DNA. Germline CDR1 and CDR2: LGHNA and YNFKEQ. The CDR3 has 14 residues. The CDR3 region is CASSSLTSPQTQYF.

This chain joins TRBV7-3 and TRBJ2-1; TCRdb's D call of TRBD1 is untestable without DNA. Germline V gene sequence: CDR1 SGHTA, CDR2 FQGTGA. This CDR3 comprises 15 residues. The CDR3 protein is CASGTGRGLNNEQFF.

The chain combines TRBV20-1 with TRBJ2-2; the D call from TCRdb, TRBD1, cannot be confirmed without DNA. CDR3 length: 13 amino acids. Germline CDR1 reads DFQATT; CDR2 reads SNEGSKA (reference sequence). The CDR3 reads CSAETGDTGELFF.

The chain has TRBV20-1 and TRBJ1-1; TCRdb calls TRBD1, which cannot be checked without DNA. Germline V gene data show CDR1 as DFQATT and CDR2 as SNEGSKA (reference sequence). This CDR3 comprises 15 residues. The CDR3 protein is CSARRGQGSNTEAFF.

The rearrangement uses TRBV4-3 and TRBJ2-1; the TCRdb call, TRBD1, lacks DNA for checking. CDR1 LGHNA and CDR2 YSLEER come from the germline V gene. This CDR3 region has 16 residues. Here the CDR3 reads CASSQPPSAGYNEQFF.

The J gene is TRBJ1-1, the V gene TRBV4-1; TCRdb's assignment of TRBD1 cannot be checked, as there is no DNA. Germline lookup yields CDR1 MGHRA and CDR2 YSYEKL. This CDR3 is 15 amino acids long. CDR3 in amino acids: CASSRDRGMNTEAFF.

V gene TRBV7-8 combines with J gene TRBJ2-3; the D call from TCRdb, TRBD1, cannot be confirmed without DNA. Germline assignment: CDR1 SGHVS and CDR2 FQNEAQ. The CDR3 is made up of 12 amino acids. The CDR3 region is CASSWDRHTQYF.

The V call is TRBV6-5, the J call TRBJ2-3; the TCRdb D gene call, TRBD2, has no DNA to confirm it. Germline CDR1 is MNHEY and CDR2 is SVGAGI. This CDR3 is 17 amino acids long. The CDR3 reads CASSYTGGLASADTQYF.

The chain employs TRBV14 and TRBJ2-1. The CDR3 totals 15 residues. Germline V gene sequence: CDR1 SGHDN, CDR2 FVKESK. The CDR3 is CASTRTADSYNEQFF. Complete variable domain (other parts from reference TRBV14 and TRBJ2-1): EAGVTQFPSHSVIEKGQTVTLRCDPISGHDNLYWYRRVMGKEIKFLLHFVKESKQDESGMPNNRFLAERTGGTYSTLKVQPAELEDSGVYFCASTRTADSYNEQFFGPGTRLTVL.

The chain uses TRBV5-5 and TRBJ2-3; without DNA, the TCRdb call of TRBD2 cannot be checked. The CDR3 has 16 amino acids. CDR1 SGHKS and CDR2 YYEKEE come from the germline V gene (reference sequence). CDR3 protein: CASSDGDYRGTDTQYF. Full variable domain (rest looked up from reference TRBV5-5 and TRBJ2-3): DAGVTQSPTHLIKTRGQQVTLRCSPISGHKSVSWYQQVLGQGPQFIFQYYEKEERGRGNFPDRFSARQFPNYSSELNVNALLLGDSALYLCASSDGDYRGTDTQYFGPGTRLTVL.

This rearrangement joins TRBV20-1 to TRBJ2-1. The CDR3 is 12 amino acids. Germline V gene sequence: CDR1 DFQATT, CDR2 SNEGSKA (reference sequence). CDR3 residues: CSALKGYNEQFF.

The rearrangement links TRBV19 to TRBJ1-1; TCRdb indicates TRBD1, and absent DNA this call remains unverified. CDR1 is LNHDA and CDR2 is SQIVND in the germline V gene (reference sequence). The CDR3 spans 15 residues. The CDR3 reads CASSLRRETGTEAFF.

The V call is TRBV27, the J call TRBJ1-1. From germline, CDR1 is MNHEY and CDR2 SMNVEV (reference sequence). The CDR3 contains 14 residues. The CDR3 spells CASSLGGGVPEAFF.

V is TRBV6-6 and J is TRBJ2-6. Per the germline V gene, CDR1 is MNHNY and CDR2 is SVGAGI (reference sequence). The CDR3 contains 17 residues. This CDR3 reads CASSYVARLSGANVLTF.